These T cell receptor beta chains were read from a single sample in a study of radiotherapy plus CTLA-4 blockade in lung cancer. TCRdb's table, derived via immunoSEQ multiplex PCR, lists solely in-frame clones and lacks some. The sample records around 40,000 clones, about 74% being singletons. Sequencing was performed on peripheral blood, taken from a patient treated with radiotherapy plus ipilimumab. The source of these receptors is a human donor with non-small cell lung cancer who had stable disease on radiotherapy plus ipilimumab. Each CDR3 is given with its conserved first and last residue. A D gene is named only where the DNA matches it firmly. The listing skips clone size in some rows; elsewhere it reads once, few, many or a size class.

size,D,J,V,CDR3,DNA
once,-,TRBJ1-2,TRBV21-1,CASGTGMGGYTF,TGTGCCAGCGGGACAGGGATGGGTGGCTACACCTTC
-,-,TRBJ2-5,TRBV5-4,CASASGGTQETQYF,TGTGCCAGCGCCTCAGGGGGGACCCAAGAGACCCAGTACTTC
-,-,TRBJ1-6,TRBV11-2,CASSSRGSPLHF,TGTGCCAGCAGCTCCAGGGGTTCACCCCTCCACTTT
-,-,TRBJ1-3,TRBV29-1,CSVIGPLGGSSSGNTIYF,TGCAGCGTCATTGGACCCCTTGGGGGGAGTAGCTCTGGAAACACCATATATTTT
-,TRBD1,TRBJ1-1,TRBV7-2,CASSLADRGLPMNTEAFF,TGTGCCAGCAGCTTAGCGGACAGGGGGCTACCCATGAACACTGAAGCTTTCTTT
-,TRBD2,TRBJ2-7,TRBV5-1,CASSLAGRNSYEQYF,TGCGCCAGCAGCTTGGCCGGGAGGAACTCCTACGAGCAGTACTTC
-,-,TRBJ2-2,TRBV9,CASSVGVHTGELFF,TGTGCCAGCAGCGTAGGAGTTCACACCGGGGAGCTGTTTTTT
-,-,TRBJ1-1,TRBV19,CASRTPSMNTEAFF,TGTGCCAGTAGGACACCCTCTATGAACACTGAAGCTTTCTTT
-,TRBD2,TRBJ2-7,TRBV25-1,CASSEFGSGGAYEQYF,TGTGCCAGCAGTGAATTCGGTAGCGGGGGGGCGTACGAGCAGTACTTC
-,TRBD1,TRBJ1-2,TRBV9,CASSADRGFAGYTF,TGTGCCAGCAGCGCCGACAGGGGATTTGCTGGCTACACCTTC
-,TRBD1,TRBJ1-2,TRBV7-9,CASSWDSGEDGYTF,TGTGCCAGCAGCTGGGACAGCGGCGAAGATGGCTACACCTTC
few,TRBD1,TRBJ1-2,TRBV6-5,CASRIGDRSNYGYTF,TGTGCCAGCAGAATTGGGGACAGATCTAACTATGGCTACACCTTC
-,-,TRBJ2-5,TRBV5-4,CASSLAGGNQETQYF,TGTGCCAGCAGCTTGGCCGGCGGCAACCAAGAGACCCAGTACTTC
-,TRBD1,TRBJ1-1,TRBV10-3,CAISRTGSGDEAFF,TGTGCCATCAGTCGGACAGGTTCGGGTGATGAAGCTTTCTTT
-,-,TRBJ1-1,TRBV10-3,CAINQDRMNTEAFF,TGTGCCATCAATCAAGACAGAATGAACACTGAAGCTTTCTTT
-,TRBD1,TRBJ2-1,TRBV10-3,CAISDPRQGLDEQFF,TGTGCCATCAGTGATCCGCGACAGGGGCTTGATGAGCAGTTCTTC
-,-,TRBJ1-2,TRBV6-1,CASSPDRFNYGYTF,TGTGCCAGCAGTCCCGACAGATTCAACTATGGCTACACCTTC
-,-,TRBJ1-3,TRBV5-1,CASSLVAGNGNTIYF,TGCGCCAGCAGCTTGGTAGCGGGGAATGGAAACACCATATATTTT
-,TRBD1,TRBJ1-4,TRBV2,CASSTGQGGKLFF,TGTGCCAGCAGTACAGGACAGGGAGGAAAACTGTTTTTT
-,-,TRBJ1-1,TRBV15,CATSRDQRKAFF,TGTGCCACCAGCAGGGACCAGCGGAAAGCTTTCTTT
-,-,TRBJ1-6,TRBV5-1,CASSLADNSPLHF,TGCGCCAGCAGCTTGGCCGATAATTCACCCCTCCACTTT
-,-,TRBJ2-5,TRBV7-9,CASSLLGSRETQYF,TGTGCCAGCAGCTTACTGGGCTCCCGGGAGACCCAGTACTTC
-,TRBD1,TRBJ1-2,TRBV11-2,CASSQQGEGYTF,TGTGCCAGCAGCCAACAGGGGGAGGGCTACACCTTC
-,TRBD2,TRBJ2-5,TRBV5-4,CASSGTSGQEYQETQYF,TGTGCCAGCAGCGGGACTAGCGGGCAAGAGTACCAAGAGACCCAGTACTTC
-,-,TRBJ2-3,TRBV29-1,CSVAGAGSSTDTQYF,TGCAGCGTTGCAGGGGCCGGTTCTAGCACAGATACGCAGTATTTT
-,-,TRBJ2-1,TRBV13,CASSLRSNEQFF,TGTGCCAGCAGCTTAAGGAGCAATGAGCAGTTCTTC
-,-,TRBJ2-7,TRBV7-9,CASSLDWTYEQYF,TGTGCCAGCAGCCTGGACTGGACCTACGAGCAGTACTTC
many,TRBD2,TRBJ2-7,TRBV5-6,CASSLAGPPYEQYF,TGTGCCAGCAGTCTAGCGGGGCCCCCCTACGAGCAGTACTTC